These T cell receptor beta chains were read from a single sample in a study of OX40 agonist ivuxolimab in advanced cancers. Some clones are missing from TCRdb's copy, which holds only in-frame ones; the method was immunoSEQ multiplex PCR. The table shows about 50,000 clones, with 88% occurring only once. Sequencing was performed on CD4+ or CD8+ T cells sorted from blood, taken in a trial of the OX40 agonist ivuxolimab. The receptors were gathered from an adult with an advanced solid tumor such as melanoma, head and neck, liver or kidney cancer. The CDR3 runs from the conserved cysteine through the conserved F or W. D genes are given only for firm matches. The size entry is marked missing in some rows and otherwise reads once, few, many or a size class.

length,J,size,V,D,DNA,CDR3
14,TRBJ1-1,NA,TRBV7-8,NA,TGTGCCAGCAGCTTAGTTAGGGCTTCTACGGAAGCTTTCTTT,CASSLVRASTEAFF
15,TRBJ1-3,NA,TRBV5-4,NA,TGTGCCAGCAGCCCCCTGTCAGGGTCTGGAAACACCATATATTTT,CASSPLSGSGNTIYF
14,TRBJ1-1,NA,TRBV7-2,TRBD1,TGTGCCAGCAGCTCCCGGGACAGGATCACTGAAGCTTTCTTT,CASSSRDRITEAFF
15,TRBJ1-2,medium-sized,TRBV5-4,NA,TGTGCCAGCAGCCTGGGGCTGCAAATAAACTATGGCTACACCTTC,CASSLGLQINYGYTF
14,TRBJ2-5,NA,TRBV6-5,NA,TGTGCCAGCAGTTACTCTCGGCAGGCGGAGACCCAGTACTTC,CASSYSRQAETQYF
16,TRBJ2-7,once,TRBV7-3,TRBD2,TGTGCCAGCAGCTCTCTGGGACTAGCGAAAGCTTACGAGCAGTACTTC,CASSSLGLAKAYEQYF
13,TRBJ1-1,few,TRBV7-9,NA,TGTGCCAGCAGCCTACCCCCGACGGATGAAGCTTTCTTT,CASSLPPTDEAFF
15,TRBJ2-7,few,TRBV5-1,NA,TGCGCCAGCAGCCCAGCGGGTACTTCATATCCCGAGCAGTACTTC,CASSPAGTSYPEQYF
13,TRBJ1-2,NA,TRBV7-9,NA,TGTGCCAGCAGCTCAGTCGGGGTTTCTGGCTACACCTTC,CASSSVGVSGYTF
14,TRBJ2-5,NA,TRBV18,NA,TGTGCCAGCTCACAGAACCAGGGAAGGGAGACCCAGTACTTC,CASSQNQGRETQYF
18,TRBJ2-4,NA,TRBV28,NA,TGTGCCAGCAGTTTATGGGATCCCCTAGTTACGGCCAAAAACATTCAGTACTTC,CASSLWDPLVTAKNIQYF
13,TRBJ1-1,NA,TRBV5-6,NA,TGTGCCAGCAGCTTAGAATGGCGCGCTGAAGCTTTCTTT,CASSLEWRAEAFF
14,TRBJ2-2,few,TRBV19,NA,TGTGCCAGTAGTGGGTCGACAGCCACCGGGGAGCTGTTTTTT,CASSGSTATGELFF
12,TRBJ1-1,NA,TRBV19,NA,TGTGCCAGTAGTATAAGGAAGGGTGAAGCTTTCTTT,CASSIRKGEAFF
18,TRBJ1-6,NA,TRBV18,NA,TGTGCCAGCTCACCACCGGCAGCCCTTGGTTTCTATAATTCACCCCTCCACTTT,CASSPPAALGFYNSPLHF
14,TRBJ1-1,NA,TRBV11-2,NA,TGTGCCAGCAGCTTAGTGGCAGCCTCCACTGAAGCTTTCTTT,CASSLVAASTEAFF
14,TRBJ1-4,NA,TRBV2,NA,TGTGCCAGCAGGGTAAAGGGAACTAATGAAAAACTGTTTTTT,CASRVKGTNEKLFF
14,TRBJ2-7,NA,TRBV9,NA,TGTGCCAGCAGCGCAAGGTTTGAGAGCTACGAGCAGTACTTC,CASSARFESYEQYF
14,TRBJ2-1,NA,TRBV27,NA,TGTGCCAGCAGTTTAAGGCGGACTGACAATGAGCAGTTCTTC,CASSLRRTDNEQFF
17,TRBJ2-6,NA,TRBV7-3,NA,TGTGCCAGCAGCTTCGGAGGGGGCACCTCTGGGGCCAACGTCCTGACTTTC,CASSFGGGTSGANVLTF
11,TRBJ2-1,NA,TRBV4-2,NA,TGTGCCAGCAGCCAAGAAAATGAGCAGTTCTTC,CASSQENEQFF
14,TRBJ2-7,NA,TRBV6-6,TRBD1,TGTGCCAGCAGTTACTGGGGACAGACCTACGAGCAGTACTTC,CASSYWGQTYEQYF
14,TRBJ2-2,NA,TRBV29-1,TRBD1,TGCAGCGGGGGACAGGGGCCTGGAGCCGGGGAGCTGTTTTTT,CSGGQGPGAGELFF
15,TRBJ2-7,NA,TRBV27,TRBD2,TGTGCCAGCACCTCCTGGGCTAGCGGGGAGAGGGAGCAGTACTTC,CASTSWASGEREQYF
17,TRBJ2-2,once,TRBV7-9,TRBD2,TGTGCCAGCAGCCCGGGACTAGTACCCCGAGGCACCGGGGAGCTGTTTTTT,CASSPGLVPRGTGELFF
18,TRBJ2-7,once,TRBV4-3,NA,TGCGCCAGCAGCCAAGACCCATACAGGACTCGAATTTCCTACGAGCAGTACTTC,CASSQDPYRTRISYEQYF
17,TRBJ2-3,NA,TRBV21-1,NA,TGTGCCAGCAGCAAAGGAGGAGCGGGAGGGAACACAGATACGCAGTATTTT,CASSKGGAGGNTDTQYF
13,TRBJ2-7,NA,TRBV27,NA,TGTGCCAGCAGTTTGAACAGGGTTACCGAGCAGTACTTC,CASSLNRVTEQYF
13,TRBJ2-3,once,TRBV7-9,NA,TGTGCCAGCAGCTGGAGTAGCACAGATACGCAGTATTTT,CASSWSSTDTQYF
15,TRBJ2-5,NA,TRBV2,NA,TGTGCCAGCAGTGAAGCCGGGACCCACCGAGAGACCCAGTACTTC,CASSEAGTHRETQYF
16,TRBJ2-1,NA,TRBV4-1,NA,TGCGCCAGCAGCCAAGATTTGGGTAGGGACTACAATGAGCAGTTCTTC,CASSQDLGRDYNEQFF
15,TRBJ2-7,NA,TRBV7-3,TRBD2,TGTGCCAGCAGCTTAGGTGGCGGGAGGGCAGTCGAGCAGTACTTC,CASSLGGGRAVEQYF
14,TRBJ2-7,NA,TRBV19,TRBD1,TGTGCCAGTAGTGGGAGGACAGGGGTTCTTGAGCAGTACTTC,CASSGRTGVLEQYF
14,TRBJ2-5,NA,TRBV10-3,NA,TGTGCCATCAGTGAGTCTCGCTTCCAAGAGACCCAGTACTTC,CAISESRFQETQYF
15,TRBJ2-7,NA,TRBV6-5,TRBD2,TGTGCCAGCAGTGGACCGGGGACTAGCGGGAACGAGCAGTACTTC,CASSGPGTSGNEQYF
17,TRBJ1-1,NA,TRBV23-1,NA,TGCGCCAGCAGTCGCCCCCCTAACTGGGGGCCGGTCACTGAAGCTTTCTTT,CASSRPPNWGPVTEAFF
14,TRBJ2-7,NA,TRBV30,TRBD1,TGTGCCTGGAGTGGAGGGCAGACAGGGGTAGAGCAGTACTTC,CAWSGGQTGVEQYF
15,TRBJ2-1,once,TRBV28,TRBD2,TGTGCCAGCAGTTTTTCTAGCGGGGGATACAATGAGCAGTTCTTC,CASSFSSGGYNEQFF
15,TRBJ1-4,NA,TRBV5-6,NA,TGTGCCAGCAGTCCAACGACAGGAACTAATGAAAAACTGTTTTTT,CASSPTTGTNEKLFF
13,TRBJ2-7,NA,TRBV5-4,NA,TGTGCCAGCAGCTCGGGAACGGGAAGCGAGCAGTACTTC,CASSSGTGSEQYF
13,TRBJ1-5,NA,TRBV27,NA,TGTGCCAGCAGTTTATCCGATAATCAGCCCCAGCATTTT,CASSLSDNQPQHF
17,TRBJ2-1,NA,TRBV4-3,TRBD2,TGCGCCAGCAGCCGCATAACCGGGACTAGCGGGAGCAATGAGCAGTTCTTC,CASSRITGTSGSNEQFF
12,TRBJ1-2,NA,TRBV29-1,NA,TGCAGCGTTGACAGGAATGGGTTTCGGTACACCTTC,CSVDRNGFRYTF
16,TRBJ1-2,NA,TRBV5-5,NA,TGTGCCAGCAGCTTAGCCGTCTTCGTATCGGGTAATGGCTACACCTTC,CASSLAVFVSGNGYTF